The rows below give T cell receptor beta chains drawn from one sample of a study of control samples from healthy donors and cancer patients. Here immunoSEQ multiplex PCR was the method, and the copy in TCRdb shows in-frame clones only, minus some. The data contain about 80,000 clones, 70% to 85% of them seen just once; the ten biggest clones take up 11%. Sequenced material: PBMCs. Every receptor here comes from a man in his fifties or sixties with head and neck cancer. CDR3s include the opening cysteine and the closing phenylalanine or tryptophan. The D gene is left open where the match is weak. Size is stated for part of the rows, as once, few or many counts, or as a class when the clone is expanded.

abundance	d_gene	v_gene	j_gene	CDR3nt	CDR3aa
-	-	TRBV7-2	TRBJ1-3	TGTGCCAGCAGCTGGACCTTGGACAGCCACTCTGGAAACACCATATATTTT	CASSWTLDSHSGNTIYF
-	TRBD2	TRBV19	TRBJ2-7	TGTGCCAGTAACCCCGGGACGGGGGGCTACGAGCAGTACTTC	CASNPGTGGYEQYF
-	TRBD2	TRBV19	TRBJ2-7	TGTGCCAGTAGTACAAATAGCGGGAGGGGGTACGAGCAGTACTTC	CASSTNSGRGYEQYF
-	TRBD2	TRBV14	TRBJ2-5	TGTGCCAGCAGCCTAGGGACTAGCGGAGAGACCCAGTACTTC	CASSLGTSGETQYF
-	TRBD1	TRBV6-1	TRBJ1-6	TGTGCCAGCAGTGACAGGGGGCGCGGGGAATCACCCCTCCACTTT	CASSDRGRGESPLHF
-	-	TRBV5-1	TRBJ1-1	TGCGCCAGCAGCTTGGTGGGTCAGGGGAACACTGAAGCTTTCTTT	CASSLVGQGNTEAFF
-	-	TRBV19	TRBJ1-3	TGTGCCAGTACCCCATGGGGAAACTCTGGAAACACCATATATTTT	CASTPWGNSGNTIYF
once	-	TRBV18	TRBJ1-2	TGTGCCAGCTCACCGACAGGACTCAACTATGGCTACACCTTC	CASSPTGLNYGYTF
-	-	TRBV7-9	TRBJ2-7	TGTGCCAGCAGCTCCACTGTCGGACAGCTAGCCTACGAGCAGTACTTC	CASSSTVGQLAYEQYF
-	TRBD2	TRBV28	TRBJ2-1	TGTGCCAGCAGTTTGTCTAAGGCTAGCGGGAGACATGAGCAGTTCTTC	CASSLSKASGRHEQFF
few	TRBD1	TRBV2	TRBJ1-2	TGTGCCAGCAGCGAGACGGGACAGGGGGGCTATGGCTACACCTTC	CASSETGQGGYGYTF
once	TRBD1	TRBV4-2	TRBJ2-1	TGTGCCAGCAGCCAACCCGGGACAGGGGGATATGAGCAGTTCTTC	CASSQPGTGGYEQFF
-	-	TRBV5-4	TRBJ1-4	TGTGCCAGCAGCCCCGAGGGGAGGGGTGAAAAACTGTTTTTT	CASSPEGRGEKLFF
-	TRBD1	TRBV5-1	TRBJ1-1	TGCGCCAGCAGCTTAGTATTCCAGGGGGCTGGCACTGAAGCTTTCTTT	CASSLVFQGAGTEAFF
-	-	TRBV18	TRBJ2-7	TGTGCCAGCTCAGCAGGGGAAGCTTACGAGCAGTACTTC	CASSAGEAYEQYF
-	-	TRBV30	TRBJ1-5	TGTGCCTGGAGTGTAGTGGCGGGAAGCAATCAGCCCCAGCATTTT	CAWSVVAGSNQPQHF
-	-	TRBV6-2/TRBV6-3	TRBJ2-2	TGTGCCAGCAGTTACTCCCCGCCAAGGGAGCTGTTTTTT	CASSYSPPRELFF
-	-	TRBV7-2	TRBJ1-2	TGTGCCAGCAGCCACCCACCCTCGGGCCAGGGGAGTCATGGCTACACCTTC	CASSHPPSGQGSHGYTF
-	-	TRBV12-3/TRBV12-4	TRBJ1-2	TGTGCCAGCCTCTCCGGGACAAGCTACACCTTC	CASLSGTSYTF
-	-	TRBV6-8	TRBJ1-1	TGTGCCACGTCAGCTATAAACACTGAAGCTTTCTTT	CATSAINTEAFF
-	-	TRBV6-5	TRBJ2-1	TGTGCCAGCAGTTTGACAGGTGGGAATGAGCAGTTCTTC	CASSLTGGNEQFF
-	-	TRBV19	TRBJ2-3	TGTGCCAGTAGATGGAAAGCTAGCACAGATACGCAGTATTTT	CASRWKASTDTQYF
-	TRBD2	TRBV28	TRBJ2-7	TGTGCCAGCAGTTTGGCTAGCGGGCCTTACGAGCAGTACTTC	CASSLASGPYEQYF
-	TRBD2	TRBV5-1	TRBJ2-1	TGCGCCAGCAGCAGACTAGCGGATTACAATGAGCAGTTCTTC	CASSRLADYNEQFF
medium-sized	-	TRBV28	TRBJ2-1	TGTGCCAGCAGCCCCGGGGTAAATGAGCAGTTCTTC	CASSPGVNEQFF
-	-	TRBV5-8	TRBJ1-1	TGTGCCAGCTCGGTCGCCCCGAACACTGAAGCTTTCTTT	CASSVAPNTEAFF
-	TRBD2	TRBV2	TRBJ2-2	TGTGCCAGCAGGGGCGGGGGGGGGAACACCGGGGAGCTGTTTTTT	CASRGGGGNTGELFF
-	-	TRBV5-1	TRBJ2-2	TGCGCCAGCAGCCCGGAGCGGATATACACCGGGGAGCTGTTTTTT	CASSPERIYTGELFF
few	TRBD1	TRBV28	TRBJ1-2	TGTGCCAGCAGTTTGACAGGGGGTAGTGGCTACACCTTC	CASSLTGGSGYTF
-	TRBD2	TRBV15	TRBJ2-1	TGTGCCACCAGCCGGCGGGGGTTAGCGGAGATCTCCTACAATGAGCAGTTCTTC	CATSRRGLAEISYNEQFF
-	TRBD1	TRBV10-3	TRBJ2-7	TGTGCCACGCTGAATCCGACAGGGGGCCCATACGAGCAGTACTTC	CATLNPTGGPYEQYF
-	TRBD2	TRBV6-5	TRBJ2-2	TGTGCCAGCAGTTACGGAGCGGGAGGGATCGGGGAGCTGTTTTTT	CASSYGAGGIGELFF
-	TRBD1	TRBV7-9	TRBJ1-5	TGTGCCAGCAGCCGGACAGGGGTTCCCAATCAGCCCCAGCATTTT	CASSRTGVPNQPQHF
-	TRBD1	TRBV2	TRBJ2-1	TGTGCCGGGTCAGGGACAGGGGGGAATGAGCAGTTCTTC	CAGSGTGGNEQFF
-	TRBD1	TRBV19	TRBJ2-7	TGTGCCAGCAGACAGGGGGTGGGCGAGCAGTACTTC	CASRQGVGEQYF
-	-	TRBV11-2	TRBJ1-1	TGTGCCAGCAGCCGTTCAAGGGTGACTGAAGCTTTCTTT	CASSRSRVTEAFF
-	-	TRBV20-1	TRBJ1-2	TGCAGTGCTAGGAGACATGGCTACACCTTC	CSARRHGYTF
-	-	TRBV7-8	TRBJ1-2	TGTGCCAGCAGCTTAATCCAGGCGGGGCTCACTAACTATGGCTACACCTTC	CASSLIQAGLTNYGYTF
-	-	TRBV4-1	TRBJ2-7	TGCGCCAGCAGCCAAGGAAGGGGCTCCGAGCAGTACTTC	CASSQGRGSEQYF
-	TRBD2	TRBV5-1	TRBJ2-1	TGCGCCAGCAGCCCCCCGAGACTAGCGGGAGCGCGCGAGCAGTTCTTC	CASSPPRLAGAREQFF
-	-	TRBV25-1	TRBJ1-1	TGTGCCAGCAGTGAATCGAGGCAGGGTTACACTGAAGCTTTCTTT	CASSESRQGYTEAFF
few	-	TRBV12-3/TRBV12-4	TRBJ1-2	TGTGCCAGCAGTTTAGCGAGCATAGGTGGCTACACCTTC	CASSLASIGGYTF
-	-	TRBV30	TRBJ2-7	TGTGCCTGGAGTGTGGTGGGGTCCTACGAGCAGTACTTC	CAWSVVGSYEQYF
-	TRBD1	TRBV10-1	TRBJ1-2	TGCGCCAGCAGTCCGGGGACAGTCAACTATGGCTACACCTTC	CASSPGTVNYGYTF
once	-	TRBV12-3/TRBV12-4	TRBJ1-5	TGTGCCAGCAGTCCCCAGAGCAATCAGCCCCAGCATTTT	CASSPQSNQPQHF
-	-	TRBV19	TRBJ2-7	TGTGCCAGTAGTAGCCTCGAGGGGTTATCCTACGAGCAGTACTTC	CASSSLEGLSYEQYF
-	-	TRBV6-5	TRBJ1-4	TGTGCCAGCAGAGCCACAGGGATAGGCGATGAAAAACTGTTTTTT	CASRATGIGDEKLFF
many	TRBD1	TRBV28	TRBJ1-5	TGTGCCAGCAGTTTATGGGGGACAGCAGATAGCAATCAGCCCCAGCATTTT	CASSLWGTADSNQPQHF
-	-	TRBV7-9	TRBJ1-1	TGTGCCAGCACCCCCATGAGAGGGATTAGGGCTGAAGCTTTCTTT	CASTPMRGIRAEAFF
-	-	TRBV27	TRBJ2-7	TGTGCCAGCAGTTTATGGGCGATTGAGGCAGGTCGGAGCGAGCAGTACTTC	CASSLWAIEAGRSEQYF
few	TRBD1	TRBV5-6	TRBJ2-5	TGTGCCAGCAGCGGACAGGGCCAAGAGACCCAGTACTTC	CASSGQGQETQYF
-	TRBD1	TRBV5-4	TRBJ2-5	TGTGCCAGCAGCCCAACAGGGGGTCTAGAGACCCAGTACTTC	CASSPTGGLETQYF
-	TRBD1	TRBV24-1	TRBJ1-1	TGTGCCACCAGTCGGGCAGGGGGCAACACTGAAGCTTTCTTT	CATSRAGGNTEAFF
-	TRBD1	TRBV5-1	TRBJ1-2	TGCGCCAGCAGCAGCATGGGACAGGACATAGGCTACACCTTC	CASSSMGQDIGYTF
-	-	TRBV28	TRBJ1-2	TGTGCCAGCAGTTTATGGGGGGAAAACTATGGCTACACCTTC	CASSLWGENYGYTF
once	TRBD2	TRBV11-3	TRBJ2-2	TGTGCCAGCAGCCCCCGACTAGCGGGAGCCGCCGGGGAGCTGTTTTTT	CASSPRLAGAAGELFF
-	TRBD2	TRBV19	TRBJ2-1	TGTGCCAGTAGTATAGAGGCTGGGCGACTAGCGGGAAATGAGCAGTTCTTC	CASSIEAGRLAGNEQFF
-	TRBD2	TRBV4-2	TRBJ2-5	TGTGCCAGCAGCCAAGGCGGGAGCATCGGTTTGGAGACCCAGTACTTC	CASSQGGSIGLETQYF
-	-	TRBV3-1/TRBV3-2	TRBJ1-5	TGTGCCAGCAGCCCGCAGGGTTATTATAGCAATCAGCCCCAGCATTTT	CASSPQGYYSNQPQHF